These 30 T cell receptor beta chains were sequenced from one sample in a study of T cell changes during pregnancy in multiple sclerosis. Assay: immunoSEQ multiplex PCR; the TCRdb copy retains only in-frame clones and omits some. Here the sample spans over 55,000 clones, 85% to 95% being singletons. This specimen consisted of CD8+ T cells from peripheral blood mononuclear cells, obtained in the third trimester of pregnancy. These receptors all stem from a female donor in good health, enrolled as a control in a pregnancy study.

The V and J genes are TRBV27 and TRBJ1-4; D perhaps matches TRBD1 (5 bases). Germline V CDR1 and CDR2: MNHEY, SMNVEV (reference sequence). Trimming removed 6 bases from V and 6 bases from J, with 17 bases in between. The CDR3 spans 15 residues. The CDR3 bases are TGTGCCAGCAGACCCGGGGGAGGGGTTGATGAAAAACTGTTTTTT. Its protein product is CASRPGGGVDEKLFF.

The chain combines TRBV5-6 with TRBJ1-1, with D hard to call. The CDR3 extends over 14 amino acids. V lost 1 base, J lost 1 base, and 8 bases lay in between. The germline CDR1 and CDR2 sequences are SGHDT and YYEEEE. The CDR3 DNA reads TGTGCCAGCAGCTTGATTGGCGGGAACACTGAAGCTTTCTTT. It encodes CASSLIGGNTEAFF.

This rearrangement joins TRBV11-3 to TRBJ2-1, with 8 bases that match TRBD2. J gave up 8 bases and V 5 bases, and 8 bases lay outside the gene matches. Germline CDR1 and CDR2: SGHNT and YENEEA. CDR3 size: 14 residues. CDR3: CASSLGLGVDEQFF. The CDR3 DNA reads as TGTGCCAGCAGCCTGGGACTAGGAGTCGATGAGCAGTTCTTC. Combining the CDR3 with reference TRBV11-3 and TRBJ2-1 gives the whole variable domain EAGVVQSPRYKIIEKKQPVAFWCNPISGHNTLYWYLQNLGQGPELLIRYENEEAVDDSQLPKDRFSAERLKGVDSTLKIQPAELGDSAVYLCASSLGLGVDEQFFGPGTRLTVL.

The V and J genes are TRBV27 and TRBJ2-2; D is uncertain. CDR1 MNHEY and CDR2 SMNVEV come from the germline V gene (reference sequence). The V and J ends lost 7 bases and 6 bases respectively, with 6 bases between them. This CDR3 has 11 amino acids. CDR3 residues: CASKSAGELFF. In DNA, the CDR3 is TGTGCCAGCAAATCCGCCGGGGAGCTGTTTTTT.

CDR3 sequence (DNA): TGTGCCAGCAGCTTACCCGGGGAATGGGAGCAGTTCTTC. Its translation is CASSLPGEWEQFF. V usage is TRBV7-9 and J usage is TRBJ2-1; D is possibly TRBD2 (5 bases). Germline V gene sequence: CDR1 SEHNR, CDR2 FQNEAQ (reference sequence). Trimming took 2 bases from V and 10 from J, leaving 12 bases between them. The CDR3 runs 13 residues.

The chain joins TRBV9 to TRBJ2-2; D gene ambiguous. V dropped 3 bases and J dropped 7 bases, with 10 bases sitting between them. This CDR3 has 13 amino acids. CDR1 and CDR2 (germline): SGDLS, YYNGEE. CDR3 sequence reads: CASSGDFVGELFF. CDR3 DNA: TGTGCCAGCAGCGGAGATTTTGTCGGGGAGCTGTTTTTT.

The chain combines TRBV19 with TRBJ2-7, with a weak D call TRBD2 (5 bases). There are 14 residues in the CDR3. CDR1 is LNHDA, CDR2 SQIVND, per germline (reference sequence). Trimming took off 0 bases at V and 5 bases at J, with 11 bases between the two ends. The CDR3 loop reads CASSIDGEGHEQYF. The CDR3 coding sequence is TGTGCCAGTAGTATAGACGGAGAGGGCCACGAGCAGTACTTC.

The chain carries TRBV27 and TRBJ2-4, with D maybe TRBD2 (6 bases). Germline V gene data show CDR1 as MNHEY and CDR2 as SMNVEV (reference sequence). The CDR3 consists of 12 residues. V was clipped by 5 bases and J by 8 bases, with 10 bases between them. The CDR3 region is CASSIGGDIQYF. The CDR3 DNA is TGTGCCAGCAGTATCGGGGGTGACATTCAGTACTTC.

The chain is built from TRBV13 and TRBJ2-7, with D perhaps matching TRBD2 (6 bases). CDR3 length: 15 amino acids. V shed 5 bases and J shed 2 bases, with 16 bases lying between them. Germline loops: CDR1 PRHDT, CDR2 FYEKMQ (reference sequence). The CDR3 loop reads CASSPEGLIPYEQYF. CDR3 in DNA: TGTGCCAGCAGCCCCGAAGGACTAATCCCCTACGAGCAGTACTTC.

The rearrangement joins TRBV27 to TRBJ2-7; 8 bases align to TRBD1. Trimming removed 5 bases from V and 3 bases from J; junction bases left unmatched: 9. CDR3 length equals 15 residues. The germline V gene encodes CDR1 MNHEY and CDR2 SMNVEV (reference sequence). Written as DNA, the CDR3 is TGTGCCAGCAGTGACCGGGACAGGAATTACTACGAGCAGTACTTC. This gives the protein CASSDRDRNYYEQYF.

This clone was seen a single time. The rearrangement links TRBV23-1 to TRBJ2-7, with TRBD1 matching over 7 bases. TRBV23-1 is an ORF for which the function is uncertain. With 1 base clipped from V and 4 bases from J, the junction kept 13 bases outside the gene matches. This CDR3 spans 17 amino acids. CDR3 nucleotides: TGCGCCAGCAGTCAATACCCCCGGGACAGTGGGGGTTACGAGCAGTACTTC. Amino acids: CASSQYPRDSGGYEQYF.

This clone appeared a single time. V and J are TRBV7-8 and TRBJ1-5; 11 nucleotides match TRBD1. This CDR3 contains 15 residues. Germline CDR1 reads SGHVS; CDR2 reads FQNEAQ. V dropped 5 bases and J dropped 4; count of bases not matched to a gene: 4. CDR3: CASSPGTGGNQPQHF. For the CDR3, the DNA is TGTGCCAGCAGCCCAGGGACAGGGGGGAATCAGCCCCAGCATTTT.

The V call is TRBV6-1, the J call TRBJ2-1, with 10 nucleotides matching TRBD2. The CDR3 loop spans 15 amino acids. Germline V gene data show CDR1 as MNHNS and CDR2 as SASEGT. V lost 6 bases to trimming and J lost 3 bases; unmatched junction nucleotides: 5. CDR3 sequence reads: CASSRTSGNYNEQFF. The CDR3 DNA sequence: TGTGCCAGCAGCCGAACTAGCGGGAACTACAATGAGCAGTTCTTC.

The CDR3 spells CASGGVGMNTEAFF. The DNA of the CDR3 is TGTGCCAGCGGGGGGGTGGGAATGAACACTGAAGCTTTCTTT. J is TRBJ1-1 and V is TRBV7-9; a possible D gene is TRBD1 (5 bases). V shed 8 bases and J shed 0 bases, with 13 bases lying between them. The CDR3 has 14 amino acids. Germline lookup yields CDR1 SEHNR and CDR2 FQNEAQ (reference sequence).

J is TRBJ1-1 and V is TRBV10-3, with D unclear. The CDR3 spans 13 residues. V lost 6 bases and J lost 0, with 8 bases in between. Germline CDR1 is ENHRY and CDR2 is SYGVKD. As DNA, the CDR3 is TGTGCCATCAGCGAGACGGTGAACACTGAAGCTTTCTTT. Translation gives CAISETVNTEAFF.

The genes are TRBV6-1 and TRBJ2-3; TRBD1 agrees at 8 bases. Germline V gene sequence: CDR1 MNHNS, CDR2 SASEGT. There are 15 residues in the CDR3. V lost 2 bases to trimming and J lost 3 bases; unmatched junction nucleotides: 4. Here the CDR3 DNA reads TGTGCCAGCAGTGAATTTCACAGGGGGACAGATACGCAGTATTTT. This sequence encodes CASSEFHRGTDTQYF.

The J gene is TRBJ1-1, the V gene TRBV29-1; D is undetermined. Trimming removed 3 bases from V and 1 base from J, with 6 bases in between. This CDR3 region has 12 residues. Per the germline V gene, CDR1 is SQVTM and CDR2 is ANQGSEA. The CDR3 is CSVDGENTEAFF. The CDR3, as DNA: TGCAGCGTTGACGGGGAGAACACTGAAGCTTTCTTT. Variable domain in full (rest from reference TRBV29-1 and TRBJ1-1): SAVISQKPSRDICQRGTSLTIQCQVDSQVTMMFWYRQQPGQSLTLIATANQGSEATYESGFVIDKFPISRPNLTFSTLTVSNMSPEDSSIYLCSVDGENTEAFFGQGTRLTVV.

The chain recombines TRBV4-3 with TRBJ2-1; 15 nucleotides match TRBD2. CDR1 is LGHNA, CDR2 YSLEER, per germline. The trim removed 0 bases at V and 8 bases at J, leaving 8 bases unmatched. The CDR3 totals 18 residues. In DNA, the CDR3 is TGCGCCAGCAGCCAAGATCGGGGACTAGCGGGGGGCCAGGATGAGCAGTTCTTC. This codes for CASSQDRGLAGGQDEQFF.

The V and J genes are TRBV14 and TRBJ1-1; tentatively, D is TRBD1 (5 bases). This CDR3 comprises 16 residues. CDR1 and CDR2 (germline): SGHDN, FVKESK. V was trimmed by 4 bases and J by 5 bases, leaving 20 bases between them. The CDR3 sequence is CASSLSTGTYGTEAFF. As DNA, the CDR3 is TGTGCCAGCAGCCTCTCAACAGGAACTTACGGGACTGAAGCTTTCTTT.

The chain employs TRBV6-1 and TRBJ1-1; D remains unclear. The CDR3 is 13 amino acids. The germline V gene has CDR1 MNHNS and CDR2 SASEGT. Trimming removed 5 bases at V and 0 bases at J, with 7 bases between. As DNA, the CDR3 is TGTGCCAGCAGTTCTCGTTTGAACACTGAAGCTTTCTTT. Protein: CASSSRLNTEAFF.

The genes are TRBV9 and TRBJ1-2; 10 bases map to TRBD1. V lost 3 bases and J lost 5; bases outside the gene matches: 10. The CDR3 has 16 residues. The germline V gene encodes CDR1 SGDLS and CDR2 YYNGEE. The CDR3: CASSGSGDRGGYGYTF. CDR3 nucleotide sequence: TGTGCCAGCAGCGGTAGTGGGGACAGGGGAGGGTATGGCTACACCTTC.

This rearrangement joins TRBV7-9 to TRBJ2-5, with D possibly TRBD1 on 6 matching bases. Per the germline V gene, CDR1 is SEHNR and CDR2 is FQNEAQ (reference sequence). V lost 1 base and J 7 bases, leaving 16 bases between the germline ends. The CDR3 runs 15 residues. The CDR3 DNA follows: TGTGCCAGCAGCTTAGGTTACAGGGAGTTGGGGACCCAGTACTTC. Translating it yields CASSLGYRELGTQYF.

This rearrangement joins TRBV29-1 to TRBJ2-7; TRBD1 matches 8 bases. V gave up 2 bases and J gave up 2 bases; unmatched junction bases: 2. Germline V lookup: CDR1 SQVTM, CDR2 ANQGSEA. The CDR3 is 13 amino acids. The CDR3 DNA sequence: TGCAGCGTTGAACGGGACAGGCCCTACGAGCAGTACTTC. Its translation is CSVERDRPYEQYF.

The genes are TRBV7-9 and TRBJ2-3, with TRBD1 identical over 12 bases. Losses at the gene ends were 5 bases for V and 1 base for J; bases not matched to a gene: 13. Germline CDR1 and CDR2: SEHNR and FQNEAQ (reference sequence). The CDR3 covers 19 residues. The chain's CDR3 is CASSPSPGQGAGRTDTQYF. The CDR3 DNA is TGTGCCAGCAGCCCGTCACCGGGACAGGGGGCTGGTCGCACAGATACGCAGTATTTT.

The chain links TRBV5-8 to TRBJ1-2; 7 nucleotides agree with TRBD1. The junction had 9 bases not matched to a gene; V was cut back by 3 bases and J by 7 bases. Germline V gives CDR1 SGHTS, CDR2 YDEGEE. The CDR3 consists of 14 residues. The CDR3 bases are TGTGCCAGCAGCTCACCGGGACAGCGTTCTGGCTACACCTTC. Its protein product is CASSSPGQRSGYTF.

V usage is TRBV29-1 and J usage is TRBJ1-2, with 7 bases that match TRBD1. The CDR3 extends over 15 amino acids. Per the germline V gene, CDR1 is SQVTM and CDR2 is ANQGSEA. V lost 2 bases and J lost 1; bases outside the gene matches: 7. For the CDR3, the DNA is TGCAGCGTTGAAAGGGGTCAGGGGGGTAACTATGGCTACACCTTC. As protein: CSVERGQGGNYGYTF.

This chain connects TRBV4-1 to TRBJ1-1, with TRBD1 matching 8 bases. The CDR3 covers 16 residues. J gave up 3 bases and V 1 base, and 7 bases lay outside the gene matches. The V gene's germline CDR1 is MGHRA and CDR2 YSYEKL. The CDR3 coding sequence is TGCGCCAGCAGCCAAGGCGCGGACAGGGCCTACACTGAAGCTTTCTTT. Translated: CASSQGADRAYTEAFF.

This chain links TRBV2 with TRBJ1-1; D possibly corresponds to TRBD1 (6 bases). Looked up from germline, CDR1 is SNHLY and CDR2 is FYNNEI. The length of the CDR3 is 12 residues. Trimming removed 6 bases from V and 8 bases from J, with 13 bases in between. The CDR3 reads CASRGTGSEAFF. The CDR3 DNA sequence: TGTGCCAGCAGAGGTACAGGGTCCGAAGCTTTCTTT.

The chain has TRBV12-5 and TRBJ1-5; the match to TRBD1 covers 11 bases. J was trimmed by 6 bases and V by 4 bases; bases with no gene match: 2. Germline CDR1 reads LGHNT; CDR2 reads FRNRAP. This CDR3 has 14 residues. In DNA form, the CDR3 reads TGTGCTAGTGGTTCGGGACAGGGGGGTCAGCCCCAGCATTTT. Its protein product is CASGSGQGGQPQHF.

The chain joins TRBV27 to TRBJ1-2; tentative D call: TRBD1 (6 bases). The V gene lost 5 bases and the J gene lost 1 base, with 11 bases spanning the gap. Germline V gene lookup returns CDR1 MNHEY and CDR2 SMNVEV (reference sequence). This CDR3 has 14 residues. CDR3 in amino acids: CASSRTAVNYGYTF. CDR3 DNA sequence: TGTGCCAGCAGTCGGACAGCCGTTAACTATGGCTACACCTTC.